This T cell receptor beta chain stems from a study of blood T cell repertoires in COVID-19. The V end lost 7 bases, the J end lost 3 bases, and 17 bases lay between the germline ends. There are 15 residues in the CDR3. Per germline, CDR1 MNHEY and CDR2 SVGAGI. Assay: immunoSEQ multiplex PCR; the TCRdb copy retains only in-frame clones and omits some. The repertoire consists of about 170,000 clones, with around 86% occurring once and the leading ten covering 7%. Sample: peripheral blood. The TCR originated in an elderly woman in a cohort sampled during active or convalescent COVID-19. The chain recombines TRBV6-5 with TRBJ2-3; D might be TRBD1 (6 bases). The CDR3 protein is CASTPGHLRTDTQYF. The CDR3 DNA reads as TGTGCCAGCACCCCGGGACACCTCAGGACAGATACGCAGTATTTT.